This T cell receptor (beta chain) comes out of a study of beta chain features in type 1 diabetes. Looking at the study overall: The number of sorted cells examined across all samples was approximately 100 million.

TCRB transcripts that were expressed got sequenced, as all of the isolated RNA had been reverse transcribed. This table comes from immunoSEQ multiplex PCR, and its TCRdb copy is limited to in-frame clones, with some not included. Among under 350,000 clones listed, approximately 8% were seen once. The authors sorted CD4+ naive, central memory, regulatory and stem cell-like memory cells via CD45RO/CCR7/CD25/CD127/CD95/CD27. Germline V gene sequence: CDR1 LGHNA, CDR2 YNFKEQ. The CDR3 sequence is 15 residues long. The V end lost 1 base, the J end lost 6 bases, and 12 bases lay between the germline ends. The chain is built from TRBV4-2 and TRBJ2-2; D remains unclear. This TCR was recovered from a woman aged 18-29 years in good health. The sequenced sample consisted of central memory CD4+ T cells from blood. As DNA, the CDR3 is TGTGCCAGCAGCCAAGCAATAGCCTCCGCCGGGGAGCTGTTTTTT. Its protein product is CASSQAIASAGELFF.